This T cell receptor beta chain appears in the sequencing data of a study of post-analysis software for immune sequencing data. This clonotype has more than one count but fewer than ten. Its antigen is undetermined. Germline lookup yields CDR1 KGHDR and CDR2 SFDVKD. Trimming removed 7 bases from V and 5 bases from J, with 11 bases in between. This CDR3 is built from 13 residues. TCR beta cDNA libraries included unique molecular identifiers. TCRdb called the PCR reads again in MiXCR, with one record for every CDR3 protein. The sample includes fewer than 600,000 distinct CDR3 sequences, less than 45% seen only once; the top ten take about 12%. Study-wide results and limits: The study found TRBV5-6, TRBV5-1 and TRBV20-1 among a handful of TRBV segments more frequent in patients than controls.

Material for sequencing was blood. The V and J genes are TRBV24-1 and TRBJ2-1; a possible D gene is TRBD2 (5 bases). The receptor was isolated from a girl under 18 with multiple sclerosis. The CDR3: CATRAARDNEQFF. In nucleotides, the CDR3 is TGTGCCACCAGGGCCGCGAGGGACAATGAGCAGTTCTTC.